These 2 T cell receptor beta chains share one sample of origin, sequenced in a study of blood T cell repertoires in COVID-19. The data were produced by immunoSEQ multiplex PCR, yet TCRdb's version contains in-frame clones alone and is incomplete. The table has a few hundred thousand clones, roughly 85% seen once; the top ten hold under 3.5%. Sequenced: peripheral blood. Receptors originate from a woman aged 25 to 39 with active or convalescent COVID-19.

CDR3 sequence reads: CASTQGGHMNTEAFF. The CDR3 DNA reads TGTGCCAGCACCCAGGGGGGACACATGAACACTGAAGCTTTCTTT. V gene TRBV6-5 combines with J gene TRBJ1-1, with 7 positions matching TRBD1. The germline CDR1 and CDR2 sequences are MNHEY and SVGAGI. The CDR3 is made up of 15 amino acids. Trimming removed 7 bases from V and 0 bases from J; junction bases left unmatched: 8.

This chain connects TRBV2 to TRBJ1-1; D perhaps matches TRBD1 (6 bases). Germline V lookup: CDR1 SNHLY, CDR2 FYNNEI. The ends were cut back, 4 bases at V and 7 bases at J, with 19 bases in the middle. The CDR3 loop spans 15 amino acids. The DNA of the CDR3 is TGTGCCAGCAGTGCAACCCGGGGGAGGGGGAGTGAAGCTTTCTTT. Its translation is CASSATRGRGSEAFF.